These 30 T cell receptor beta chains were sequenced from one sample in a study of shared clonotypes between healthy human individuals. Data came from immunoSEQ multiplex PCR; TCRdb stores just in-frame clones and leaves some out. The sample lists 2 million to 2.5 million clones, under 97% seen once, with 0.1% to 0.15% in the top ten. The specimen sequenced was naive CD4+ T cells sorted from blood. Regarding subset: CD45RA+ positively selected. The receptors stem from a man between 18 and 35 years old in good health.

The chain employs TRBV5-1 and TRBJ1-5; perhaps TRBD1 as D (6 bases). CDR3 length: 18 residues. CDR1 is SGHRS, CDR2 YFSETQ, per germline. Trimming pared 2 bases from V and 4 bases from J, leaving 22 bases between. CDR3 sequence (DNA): TGCGCCAGCAGCTTATCAGGGGAGGCACCGGTAGTTAATCAGCCCCAGCATTTT. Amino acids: CASSLSGEAPVVNQPQHF.

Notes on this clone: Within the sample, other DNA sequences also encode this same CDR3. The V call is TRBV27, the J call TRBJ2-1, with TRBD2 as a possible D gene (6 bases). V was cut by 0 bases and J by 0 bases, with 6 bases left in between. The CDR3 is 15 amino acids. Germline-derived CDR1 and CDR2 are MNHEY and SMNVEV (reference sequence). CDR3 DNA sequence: TGTGCCAGCAGTTTATCCGGGGGCTCCTACAATGAGCAGTTCTTC. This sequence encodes CASSLSGGSYNEQFF.

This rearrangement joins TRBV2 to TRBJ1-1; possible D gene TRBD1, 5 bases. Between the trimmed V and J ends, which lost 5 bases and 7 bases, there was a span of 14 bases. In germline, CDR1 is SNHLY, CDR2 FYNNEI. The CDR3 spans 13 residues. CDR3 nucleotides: TGTGCCAGCAGTCCCCGGTGGGGGTATGAAGCTTTCTTT. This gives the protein CASSPRWGYEAFF.

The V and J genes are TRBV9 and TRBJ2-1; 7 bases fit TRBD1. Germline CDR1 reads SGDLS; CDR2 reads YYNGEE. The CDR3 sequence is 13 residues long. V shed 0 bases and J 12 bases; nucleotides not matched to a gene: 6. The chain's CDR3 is CASSVDEGATQFF. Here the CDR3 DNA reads TGTGCCAGCAGCGTAGATGAGGGGGCTACGCAGTTCTTC.

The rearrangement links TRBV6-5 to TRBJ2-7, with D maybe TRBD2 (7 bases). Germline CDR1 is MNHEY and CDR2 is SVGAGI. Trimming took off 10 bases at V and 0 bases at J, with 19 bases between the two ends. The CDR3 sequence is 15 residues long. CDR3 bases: TGTGCCACCCGATTGGGGAGGGGGAGCTCCTACGAGCAGTACTTC. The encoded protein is CATRLGRGSSYEQYF.

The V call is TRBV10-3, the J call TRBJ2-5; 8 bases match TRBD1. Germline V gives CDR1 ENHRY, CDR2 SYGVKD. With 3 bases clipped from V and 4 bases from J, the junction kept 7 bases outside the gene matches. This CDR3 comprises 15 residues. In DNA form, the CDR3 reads TGTGCCATCAGTGACATGACAGGGGCGCTAGAGACCCAGTACTTC. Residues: CAISDMTGALETQYF.

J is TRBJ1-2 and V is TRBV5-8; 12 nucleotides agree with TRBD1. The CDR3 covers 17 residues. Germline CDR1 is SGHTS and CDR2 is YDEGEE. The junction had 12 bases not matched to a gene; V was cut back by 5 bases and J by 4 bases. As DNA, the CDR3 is TGTGCCAGCAGTCAAGGGGGGACAGGGGGCGTAATCTATGGCTACACCTTC. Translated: CASSQGGTGGVIYGYTF.

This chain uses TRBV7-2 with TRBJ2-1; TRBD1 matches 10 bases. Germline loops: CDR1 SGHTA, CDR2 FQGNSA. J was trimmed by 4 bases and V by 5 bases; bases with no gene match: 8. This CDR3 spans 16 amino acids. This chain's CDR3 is CASSLQGTGEYNEQFF. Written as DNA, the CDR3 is TGTGCCAGCAGCCTTCAAGGGACAGGGGAATACAATGAGCAGTTCTTC. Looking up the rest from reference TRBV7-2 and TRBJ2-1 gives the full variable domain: GAGVSQSPSNKVTEKGKDVELRCDPISGHTALYWYRQSLGQGLEFLIYFQGNSAPDKSGLPSDRFSAERTGGSVSTLTIQRTQQEDSAVYLCASSLQGTGEYNEQFFGPGTRLTVL.

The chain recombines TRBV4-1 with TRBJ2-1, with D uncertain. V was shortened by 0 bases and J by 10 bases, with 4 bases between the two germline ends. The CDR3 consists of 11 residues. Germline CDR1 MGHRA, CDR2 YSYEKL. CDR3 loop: CASSQDQEQFF. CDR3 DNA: TGCGCCAGCAGCCAAGATCAGGAGCAGTTCTTC.

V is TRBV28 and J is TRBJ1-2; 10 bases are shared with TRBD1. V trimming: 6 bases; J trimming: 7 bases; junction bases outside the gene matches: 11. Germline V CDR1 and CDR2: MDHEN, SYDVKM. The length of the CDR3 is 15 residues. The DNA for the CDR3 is TGTGCCAGCAGCTGGGACAGGGGAGGTCTCGGTGGCTACACCTTC. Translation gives CASSWDRGGLGGYTF.

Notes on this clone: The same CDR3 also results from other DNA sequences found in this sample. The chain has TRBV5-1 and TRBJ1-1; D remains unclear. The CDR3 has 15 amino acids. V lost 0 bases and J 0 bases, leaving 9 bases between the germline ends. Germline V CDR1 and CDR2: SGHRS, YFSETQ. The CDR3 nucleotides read TGCGCCAGCAGCTTGGACCCCGGGGTGAACACTGAAGCTTTCTTT. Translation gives CASSLDPGVNTEAFF.

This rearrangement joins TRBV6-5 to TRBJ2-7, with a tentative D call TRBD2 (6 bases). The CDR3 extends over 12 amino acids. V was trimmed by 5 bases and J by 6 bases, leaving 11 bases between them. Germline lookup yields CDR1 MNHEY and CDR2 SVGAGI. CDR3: CASSPTSSEQYF. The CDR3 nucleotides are TGTGCCAGCAGTCCTACTAGCAGCGAGCAGTACTTC.

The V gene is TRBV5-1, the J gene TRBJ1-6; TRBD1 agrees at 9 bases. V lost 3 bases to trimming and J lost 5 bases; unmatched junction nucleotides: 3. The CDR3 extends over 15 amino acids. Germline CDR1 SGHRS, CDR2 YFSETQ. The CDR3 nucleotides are TGCGCCAGCAGCTGGGGACAGGGAGATAATTCACCCCTCCACTTT. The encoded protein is CASSWGQGDNSPLHF.

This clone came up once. The CDR3 protein is CASSFYRGGYEQYF. The CDR3 nucleotides are TGTGCCAGCAGTTTCTACCGCGGTGGCTACGAGCAGTACTTC. The rearrangement uses TRBV28 and TRBJ2-7; no reliable D call. The CDR3 covers 14 residues. The V end was cut by 3 bases, the J end by 3 bases, with 12 bases between. Germline loops: CDR1 MDHEN, CDR2 SYDVKM.

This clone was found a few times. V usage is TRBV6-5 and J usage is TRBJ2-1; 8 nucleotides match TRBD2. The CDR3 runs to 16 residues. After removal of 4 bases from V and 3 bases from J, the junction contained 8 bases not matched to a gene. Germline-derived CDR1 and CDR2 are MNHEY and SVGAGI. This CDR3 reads CASSLGELAVYNEQFF. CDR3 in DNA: TGTGCCAGCAGTTTGGGGGAACTAGCGGTCTACAATGAGCAGTTCTTC.

The CDR3 nucleotides read TGTGCCAGCAGCTTCGGGACAGGGAGCGCAGATACGCAGTATTTT. Translated: CASSFGTGSADTQYF. The V call is TRBV7-6, the J call TRBJ2-3, with 9 bases matching TRBD1. The germline V gene has CDR1 SGHVS and CDR2 FNYEAQ. This CDR3 has 15 residues. V trimming: 3 bases; J trimming: 4 bases; junction bases outside the gene matches: 5. The variable domain in full, completed from reference TRBV7-6 and TRBJ2-3, reads GAGVSQSPRYKVTKRGQDVALRCDPISGHVSLYWYRQALGQGPEFLTYFNYEAQQDKSGLPNDRFSAERPEGSISTLTIQRTEQRDSAMYRCASSFGTGSADTQYFGPGTRLTVL.

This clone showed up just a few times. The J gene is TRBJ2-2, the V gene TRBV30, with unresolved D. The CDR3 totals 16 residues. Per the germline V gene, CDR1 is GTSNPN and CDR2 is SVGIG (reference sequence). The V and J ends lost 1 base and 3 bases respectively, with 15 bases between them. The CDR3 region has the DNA TGTGCCTGGAGTGCCGGACGGTACCTTTACACCGGGGAGCTGTTTTTT. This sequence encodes CAWSAGRYLYTGELFF.

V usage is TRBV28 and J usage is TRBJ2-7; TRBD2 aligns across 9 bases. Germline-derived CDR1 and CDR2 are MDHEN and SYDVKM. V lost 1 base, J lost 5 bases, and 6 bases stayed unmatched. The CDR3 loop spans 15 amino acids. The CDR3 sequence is CASSLSASGVHEQYF. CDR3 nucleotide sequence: TGTGCCAGCAGTTTATCCGCTAGCGGGGTGCACGAGCAGTACTTC. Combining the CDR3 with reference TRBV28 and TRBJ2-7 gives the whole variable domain DVKVTQSSRYLVKRTGEKVFLECVQDMDHENMFWYRQDPGLGLRLIYFSYDVKMKEKGDIPEGYSVSREKKERFSLILESASTNQTSMYLCASSLSASGVHEQYFGPGTRLTVT.

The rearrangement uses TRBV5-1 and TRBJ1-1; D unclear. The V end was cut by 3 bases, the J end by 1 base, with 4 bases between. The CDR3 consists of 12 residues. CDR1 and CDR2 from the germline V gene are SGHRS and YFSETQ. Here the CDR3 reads CASSSSNTEAFF. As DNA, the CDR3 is TGCGCCAGCAGCTCCTCGAACACTGAAGCTTTCTTT.

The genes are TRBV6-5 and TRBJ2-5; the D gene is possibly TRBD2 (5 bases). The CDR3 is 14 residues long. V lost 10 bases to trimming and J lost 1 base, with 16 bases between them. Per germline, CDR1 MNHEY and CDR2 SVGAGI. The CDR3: CATSEAGPQETQYF. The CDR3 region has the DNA TGTGCCACCTCTGAGGCGGGTCCCCAAGAGACCCAGTACTTC.

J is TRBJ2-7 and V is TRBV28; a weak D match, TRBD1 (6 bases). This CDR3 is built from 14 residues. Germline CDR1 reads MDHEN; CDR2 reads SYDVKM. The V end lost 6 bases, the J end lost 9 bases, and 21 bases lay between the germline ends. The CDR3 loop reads CASSLGGRPQVQYF. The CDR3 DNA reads TGTGCCAGCAGCTTAGGGGGACGGCCGCAGGTGCAGTACTTC.

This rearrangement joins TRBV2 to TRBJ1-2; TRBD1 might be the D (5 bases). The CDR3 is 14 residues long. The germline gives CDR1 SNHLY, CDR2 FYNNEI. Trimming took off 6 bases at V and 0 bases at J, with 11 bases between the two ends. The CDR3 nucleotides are TGTGCCAGCAGCCTACCGGGGGCTAACTATGGCTACACCTTC. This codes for CASSLPGANYGYTF.

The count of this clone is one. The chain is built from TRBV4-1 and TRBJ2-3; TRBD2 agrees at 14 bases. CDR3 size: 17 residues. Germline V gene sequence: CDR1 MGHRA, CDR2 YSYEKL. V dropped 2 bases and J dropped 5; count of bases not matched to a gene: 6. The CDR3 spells CASSQPTSGRERDTQYF. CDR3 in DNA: TGCGCCAGCAGCCAACCGACTAGCGGGAGGGAAAGAGATACGCAGTATTTT.

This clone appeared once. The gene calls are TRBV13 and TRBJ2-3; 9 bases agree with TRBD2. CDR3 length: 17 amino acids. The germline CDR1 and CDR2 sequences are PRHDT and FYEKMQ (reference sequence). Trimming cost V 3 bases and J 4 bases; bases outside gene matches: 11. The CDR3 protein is CASSFRLAGLSSDTQYF. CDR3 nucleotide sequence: TGTGCCAGCAGCTTCCGGCTAGCGGGACTGTCGTCAGATACGCAGTATTTT.

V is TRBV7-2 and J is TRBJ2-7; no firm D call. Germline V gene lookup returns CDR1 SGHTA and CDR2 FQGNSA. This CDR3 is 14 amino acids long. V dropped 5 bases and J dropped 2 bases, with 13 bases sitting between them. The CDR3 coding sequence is TGTGCCAGCAGCCCAGAACTCCTTACCTACGAGCAGTACTTC. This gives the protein CASSPELLTYEQYF.

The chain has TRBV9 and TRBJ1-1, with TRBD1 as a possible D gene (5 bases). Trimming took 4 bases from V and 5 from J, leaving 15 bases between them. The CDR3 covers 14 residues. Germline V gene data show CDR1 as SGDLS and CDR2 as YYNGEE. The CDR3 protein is CASSPGPGGTEAFF. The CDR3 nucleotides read TGTGCCAGCAGCCCAGGGCCCGGGGGGACTGAAGCTTTCTTT.

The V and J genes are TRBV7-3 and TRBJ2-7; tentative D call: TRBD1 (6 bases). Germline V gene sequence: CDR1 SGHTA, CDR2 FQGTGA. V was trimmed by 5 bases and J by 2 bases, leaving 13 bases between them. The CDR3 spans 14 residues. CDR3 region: CASSPKDRPYEQYF. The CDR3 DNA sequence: TGTGCCAGCAGCCCAAAGGACAGACCCTACGAGCAGTACTTC.

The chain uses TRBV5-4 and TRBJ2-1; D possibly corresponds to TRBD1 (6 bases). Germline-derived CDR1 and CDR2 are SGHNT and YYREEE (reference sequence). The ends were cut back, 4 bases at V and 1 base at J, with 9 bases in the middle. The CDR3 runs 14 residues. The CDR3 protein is CASSIDRSYNEQFF. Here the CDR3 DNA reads TGTGCCAGCAGCATTGACAGGTCCTACAATGAGCAGTTCTTC.

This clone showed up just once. CDR3 nucleotides: TGTGCCAGCAGCCCTCCGGGACTTAGGGGTTCCGAGCAGTACTTC. This encodes CASSPPGLRGSEQYF. The chain recombines TRBV7-2 with TRBJ2-7; D is possibly TRBD2 (6 bases). Trimming took off 5 bases at V and 6 bases at J, with 20 bases between the two ends. Germline CDR1 and CDR2: SGHTA and FQGNSA. The CDR3 consists of 15 residues.

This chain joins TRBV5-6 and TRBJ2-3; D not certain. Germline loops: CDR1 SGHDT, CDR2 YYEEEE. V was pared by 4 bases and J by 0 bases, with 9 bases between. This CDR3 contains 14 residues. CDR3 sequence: CASSIPRSTDTQYF. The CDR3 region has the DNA TGTGCCAGCAGCATTCCTAGAAGCACAGATACGCAGTATTTT.